The next 7 T cell receptor beta chains were all read from a single sample in a study of shared clonotypes between healthy human individuals. Libraries were prepared by immunoSEQ multiplex PCR; TCRdb keeps only in-frame clonotypes and omits some of them. The table includes 850,000 to 1,100,000 clones, 70% to 85% detected once. The sequencing input was memory CD4+ T cells from PBMCs. The sample's subset: CD45RA-negative fraction. The receptors originated from a man between 18 and 35 years old in good health. Some clones in this sample may be carry-over from other donors' samples.

V is TRBV7-2 and J is TRBJ2-5; 9 positions agree with TRBD2. Per the germline V gene, CDR1 is SGHTA and CDR2 is FQGNSA. This CDR3 region has 14 residues. The ends lost 0 bases at V and 4 bases at J; junction bases unmatched: 0. The CDR3 region is CASSLAAGGETQYF. The CDR3 DNA follows: TGTGCCAGCAGCTTAGCAGCGGGGGGAGAGACCCAGTACTTC.

In this sample, this clone turned up many times. The chain couples TRBV7-9 to TRBJ2-2; 14 nucleotides agree with TRBD2. The CDR3 is 19 amino acids. The trim removed 2 bases at V and 7 bases at J, leaving 12 bases unmatched. Per the germline V gene, CDR1 is SEHNR and CDR2 is FQNEAQ (reference sequence). CDR3 nucleotides: TGTGCCAGCAGCTTATATGGTGGGACTAGCGGGAGTGGCGGCGGGGAGCTGTTTTTT. Translated: CASSLYGGTSGSGGGELFF. Full variable domain (missing parts from reference TRBV7-9 and TRBJ2-2): DTGVSQNPRHKITKRGQNVTFRCDPISEHNRLYWYRQTLGQGPEFLTYFQNEAQLEKSRLLSDRFSAERPKGSFSTLEIQRTEQGDSAMYLCASSLYGGTSGSGGGELFFGEGSRLTVL.

The gene calls are TRBV5-1 and TRBJ2-1, with 10 bases aligning to TRBD2. The germline V gene has CDR1 SGHRS and CDR2 YFSETQ. After removal of 4 bases from V and 4 bases from J, the junction contained 8 bases not matched to a gene. The CDR3 runs to 16 residues. CDR3 DNA sequence: TGCGCCAGCAGCGCCACTAGCGGGACAATGTACAATGAGCAGTTCTTC. Protein sequence: CASSATSGTMYNEQFF.

V usage is TRBV28 and J usage is TRBJ1-1; 7 bases match TRBD1. The CDR3 is 13 residues long. The junction had 7 bases not matched to a gene; V was cut back by 7 bases and J by 5 bases. Per germline, CDR1 MDHEN and CDR2 SYDVKM. For the CDR3, the DNA is TGTGCCAGCATTCGACAGGGATGGACTGAAGCTTTCTTT. It yields the protein CASIRQGWTEAFF.

The gene calls are TRBV9 and TRBJ2-1; 7 bases match TRBD1. The germline gives CDR1 SGDLS, CDR2 YYNGEE. V gave up 6 bases and J gave up 4 bases; unmatched junction bases: 4. CDR3 length equals 13 residues. This chain's CDR3 is CASKGQLYNEQFF. CDR3 DNA: TGTGCCAGCAAGGGACAGCTATACAATGAGCAGTTCTTC.

The chain links TRBV25-1 to TRBJ2-7; 7 bases agree with TRBD1. The CDR3 loop spans 15 amino acids. The J segment lost 0 bases and the V segment lost 5 bases, leaving 7 bases of the junction unmatched. Germline CDR1 MGHDK, CDR2 SYGVNS. The DNA of the CDR3 is TGTGCCAGCAGTCCGCCGACAGGGCTCTCCTACGAGCAGTACTTC. This sequence encodes CASSPPTGLSYEQYF.

The chain uses TRBV27 and TRBJ2-3, with a weak D call TRBD2 (6 bases). Germline V gene sequence: CDR1 MNHEY, CDR2 SMNVEV (reference sequence). The CDR3 contains 15 residues. Trimming stripped 5 bases from V and 0 bases from J, with 12 bases between. The CDR3 region has the DNA TGTGCCAGCAGTCGGGGCGGGATTAGCACAGATACGCAGTATTTT. Its protein is CASSRGGISTDTQYF.